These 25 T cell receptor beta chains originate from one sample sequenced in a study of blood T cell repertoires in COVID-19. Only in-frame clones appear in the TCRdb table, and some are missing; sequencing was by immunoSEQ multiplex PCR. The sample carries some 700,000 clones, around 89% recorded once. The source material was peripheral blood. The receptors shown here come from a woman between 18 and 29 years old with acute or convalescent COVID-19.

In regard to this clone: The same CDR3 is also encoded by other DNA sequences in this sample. This CDR3 is CASSQGSEQYF. CDR3 in DNA: TGTGCCAGCAGTCAGGGGTCCGAGCAGTACTTC. The chain employs TRBV12-3 or TRBV12-4 and TRBJ2-7; TRBD1 is a possible D gene (6 bases). Trimming left V 5 bases short and J 6 bases short, with 8 bases between. The CDR3 spans 11 residues.

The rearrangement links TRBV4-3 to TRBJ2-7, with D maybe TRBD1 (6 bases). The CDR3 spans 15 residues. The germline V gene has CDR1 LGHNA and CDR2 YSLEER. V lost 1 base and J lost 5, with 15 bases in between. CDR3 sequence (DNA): TGCGCCAGCAGCCAAGTCTGGCCAGGGGACGACGAGCAGTACTTC. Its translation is CASSQVWPGDDEQYF.

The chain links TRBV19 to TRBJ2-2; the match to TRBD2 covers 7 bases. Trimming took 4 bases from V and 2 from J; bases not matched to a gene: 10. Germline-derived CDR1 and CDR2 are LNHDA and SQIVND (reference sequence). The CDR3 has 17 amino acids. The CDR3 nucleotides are TGTGCCAGTAGTAATTATCTCGGCGGGGGAAACACCGGGGAGCTGTTTTTT. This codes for CASSNYLGGGNTGELFF.

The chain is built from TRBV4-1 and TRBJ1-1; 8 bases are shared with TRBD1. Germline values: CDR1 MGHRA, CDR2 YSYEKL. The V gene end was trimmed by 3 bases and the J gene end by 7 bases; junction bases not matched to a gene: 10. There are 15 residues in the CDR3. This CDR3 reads CASSQAGGLGIEAFF. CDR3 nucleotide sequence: TGCGCCAGCAGCCAGGCAGGGGGCCTGGGGATTGAAGCTTTCTTT.

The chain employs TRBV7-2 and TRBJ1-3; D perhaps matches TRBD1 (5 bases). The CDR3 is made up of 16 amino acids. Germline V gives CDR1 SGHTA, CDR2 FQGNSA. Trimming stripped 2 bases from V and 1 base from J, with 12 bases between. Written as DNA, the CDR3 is TGTGCCAGCAGCTTATGGGGGGGTCTGTCTGGAAACACCATATATTTT. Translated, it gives CASSLWGGLSGNTIYF.

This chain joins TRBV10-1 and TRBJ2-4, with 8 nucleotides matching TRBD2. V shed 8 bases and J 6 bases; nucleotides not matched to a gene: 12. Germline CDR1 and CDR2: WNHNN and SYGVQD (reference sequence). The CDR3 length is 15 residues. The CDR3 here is CASPIGGAGLNIQYF. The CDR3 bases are TGCGCCAGCCCGATCGGGGGGGCTGGCTTAAACATTCAGTACTTC.

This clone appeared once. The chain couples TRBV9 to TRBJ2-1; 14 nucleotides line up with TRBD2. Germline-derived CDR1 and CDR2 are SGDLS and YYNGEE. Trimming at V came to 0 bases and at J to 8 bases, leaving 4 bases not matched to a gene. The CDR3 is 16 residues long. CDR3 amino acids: CASSVAVGLAGDEQFF. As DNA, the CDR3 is TGTGCCAGCAGCGTAGCTGTGGGACTAGCGGGGGATGAGCAGTTCTTC.

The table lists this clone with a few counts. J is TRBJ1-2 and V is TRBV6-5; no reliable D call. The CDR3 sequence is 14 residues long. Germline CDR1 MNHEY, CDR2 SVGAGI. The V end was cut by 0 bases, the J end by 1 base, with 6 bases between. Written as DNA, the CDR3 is TGTGCCAGCAGTTACTCGGAGGATAACTATGGCTACACCTTC. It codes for CASSYSEDNYGYTF.

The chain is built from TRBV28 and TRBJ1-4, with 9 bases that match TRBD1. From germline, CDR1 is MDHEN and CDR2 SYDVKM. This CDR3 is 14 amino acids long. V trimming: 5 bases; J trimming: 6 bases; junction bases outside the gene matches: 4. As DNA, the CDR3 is TGTGCCAGCAGTACAGGGGGCCTTGATGAAAAACTGTTTTTT. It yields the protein CASSTGGLDEKLFF.

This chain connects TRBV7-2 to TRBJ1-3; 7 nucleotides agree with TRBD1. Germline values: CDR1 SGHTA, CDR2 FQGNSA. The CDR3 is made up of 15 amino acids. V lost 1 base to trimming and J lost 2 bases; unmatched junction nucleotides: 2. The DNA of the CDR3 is TGTGCCAGCAGCTTAGAGGGGACAGCTGGAAACACCATATATTTT. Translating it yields CASSLEGTAGNTIYF.

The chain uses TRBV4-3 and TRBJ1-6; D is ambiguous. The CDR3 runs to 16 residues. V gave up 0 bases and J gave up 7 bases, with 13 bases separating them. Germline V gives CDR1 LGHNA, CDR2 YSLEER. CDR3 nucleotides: TGCGCCAGCAGCCAAGAGTGGGCCGCTGCCAATTCACCCCTCCACTTT. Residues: CASSQEWAAANSPLHF.

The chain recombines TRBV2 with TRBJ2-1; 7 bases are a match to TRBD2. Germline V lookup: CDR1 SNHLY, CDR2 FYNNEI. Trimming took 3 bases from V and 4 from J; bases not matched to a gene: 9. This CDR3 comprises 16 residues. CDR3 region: CASSDGGSRRYNEQFF. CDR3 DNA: TGTGCCAGCAGTGACGGGGGGAGCAGGCGATACAATGAGCAGTTCTTC.

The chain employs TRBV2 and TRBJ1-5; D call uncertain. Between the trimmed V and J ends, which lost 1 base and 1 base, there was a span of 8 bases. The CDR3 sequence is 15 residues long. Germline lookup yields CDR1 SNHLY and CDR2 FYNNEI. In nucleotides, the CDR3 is TGTGCCAGCAGTGAAGAAGGACTGAGCAATCAGCCCCAGCATTTT. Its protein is CASSEEGLSNQPQHF.

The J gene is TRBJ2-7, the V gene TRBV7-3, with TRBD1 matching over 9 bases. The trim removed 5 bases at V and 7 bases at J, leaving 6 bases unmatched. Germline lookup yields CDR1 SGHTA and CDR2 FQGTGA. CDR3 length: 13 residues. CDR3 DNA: TGTGCCAGCAGCAAAACAGGGGGCGGGGAGCAGTACTTC. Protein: CASSKTGGGEQYF.

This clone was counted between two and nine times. The CDR3 loop is CASSLGENQPQHF. DNA for the CDR3: TGTGCCAGCAGCTTGGGAGAGAATCAGCCCCAGCATTTT. V usage is TRBV5-6 and J usage is TRBJ1-5; D not certain. The V gene's germline CDR1 is SGHDT and CDR2 YYEEEE. This CDR3 contains 13 residues. The ends were cut back, 0 bases at V and 4 bases at J, with 5 bases in the middle.

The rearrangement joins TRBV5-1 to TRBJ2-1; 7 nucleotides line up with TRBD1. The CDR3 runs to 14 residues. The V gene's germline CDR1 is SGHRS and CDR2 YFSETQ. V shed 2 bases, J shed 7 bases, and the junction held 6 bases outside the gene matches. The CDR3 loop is CASSFTGTENEQFF. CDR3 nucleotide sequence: TGCGCCAGCAGCTTCACCGGGACAGAGAATGAGCAGTTCTTC.

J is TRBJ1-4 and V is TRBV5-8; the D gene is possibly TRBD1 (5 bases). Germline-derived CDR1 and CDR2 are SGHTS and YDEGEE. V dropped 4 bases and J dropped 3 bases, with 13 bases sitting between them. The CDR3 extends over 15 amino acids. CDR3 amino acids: CASSQDTLANEKLFF. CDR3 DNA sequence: TGTGCCAGCAGCCAGGACACCTTAGCTAATGAAAAACTGTTTTTT. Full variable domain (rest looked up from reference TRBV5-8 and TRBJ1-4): EAGVTQSPTHLIKTRGQQATLRCSPISGHTSVYWYQQALGLGLQFLLWYDEGEERNRGNFPPRFSGRQFPNYSSELNVNALELEDSALYLCASSQDTLANEKLFFGSGTQLSVL.

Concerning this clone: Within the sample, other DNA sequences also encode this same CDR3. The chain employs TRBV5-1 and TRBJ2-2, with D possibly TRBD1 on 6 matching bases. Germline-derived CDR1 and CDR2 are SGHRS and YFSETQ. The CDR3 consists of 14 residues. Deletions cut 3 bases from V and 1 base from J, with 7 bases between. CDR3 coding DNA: TGCGCCAGCAGCTGGACAGAGAACACCGGGGAGCTGTTTTTT. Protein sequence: CASSWTENTGELFF. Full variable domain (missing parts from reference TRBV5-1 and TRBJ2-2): KAGVTQTPRYLIKTRGQQVTLSCSPISGHRSVSWYQQTPGQGLQFLFEYFSETQRNKGNFPGRFSGRQFSNSRSEMNVSTLELGDSALYLCASSWTENTGELFFGEGSRLTVL.

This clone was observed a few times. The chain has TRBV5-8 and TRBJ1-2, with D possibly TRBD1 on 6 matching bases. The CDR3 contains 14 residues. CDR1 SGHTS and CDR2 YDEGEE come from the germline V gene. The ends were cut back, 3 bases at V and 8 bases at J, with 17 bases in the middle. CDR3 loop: CASSSARGWIGYTF. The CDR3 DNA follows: TGTGCCAGCAGCTCAGCCAGGGGTTGGATCGGCTACACCTTC.

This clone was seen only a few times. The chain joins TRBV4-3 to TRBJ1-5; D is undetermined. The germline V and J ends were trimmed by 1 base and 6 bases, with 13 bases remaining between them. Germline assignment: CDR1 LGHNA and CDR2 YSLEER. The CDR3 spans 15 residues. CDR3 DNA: TGCGCCAGCAGCCAAGGAACGGGAGTGGGTCAGCCCCAGCATTTT. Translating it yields CASSQGTGVGQPQHF.

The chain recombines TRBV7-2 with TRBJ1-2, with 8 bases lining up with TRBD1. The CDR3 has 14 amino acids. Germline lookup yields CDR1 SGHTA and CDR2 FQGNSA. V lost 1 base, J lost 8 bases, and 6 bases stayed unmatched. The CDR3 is CASSLGTGTRGYTF. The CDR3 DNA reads TGTGCCAGCAGCTTAGGGACAGGGACGAGGGGCTACACCTTC.

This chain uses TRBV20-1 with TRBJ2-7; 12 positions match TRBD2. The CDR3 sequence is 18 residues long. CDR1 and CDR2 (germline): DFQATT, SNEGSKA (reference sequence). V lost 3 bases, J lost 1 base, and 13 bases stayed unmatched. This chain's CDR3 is CSASGPSGGAIGSYEQYF. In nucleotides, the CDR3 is TGCAGTGCTAGTGGCCCTAGCGGGGGGGCAATTGGATCCTACGAGCAGTACTTC.

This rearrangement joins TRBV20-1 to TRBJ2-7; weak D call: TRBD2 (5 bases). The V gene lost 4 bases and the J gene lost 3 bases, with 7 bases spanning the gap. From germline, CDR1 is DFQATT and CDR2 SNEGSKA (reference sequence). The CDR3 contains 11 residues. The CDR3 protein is CSATEGYEQYF. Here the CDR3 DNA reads TGCAGTGCTACCGAGGGCTACGAGCAGTACTTC.

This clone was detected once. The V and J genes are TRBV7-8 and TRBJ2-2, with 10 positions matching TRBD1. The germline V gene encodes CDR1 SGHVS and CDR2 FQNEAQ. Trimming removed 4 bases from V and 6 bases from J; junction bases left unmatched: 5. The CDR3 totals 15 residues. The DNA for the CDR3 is TGTGCCAGCAGCTCCGGGACAGGGGCTCCCGGGGAGCTGTTTTTT. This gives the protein CASSSGTGAPGELFF. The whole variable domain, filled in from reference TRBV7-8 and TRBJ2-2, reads GAGVSQSPRYKVAKRGQDVALRCDPISGHVSLFWYQQALGQGPEFLTYFQNEAQLDKSGLPSDRFFAERPEGSVSTLKIQRTQQEDSAVYLCASSSGTGAPGELFFGEGSRLTVL.

The CDR3 nucleotides are TGCAGCGTTGATACTTCGGGGGGCCCCCGCACAGATACGCAGTATTTT. It specifies CSVDTSGGPRTDTQYF. The chain uses TRBV29-1 and TRBJ2-3, with TRBD2 as a possible D gene (7 bases). The V end lost 3 bases, the J end lost 1 base, and 17 bases lay between the germline ends. CDR1 is SQVTM, CDR2 ANQGSEA, per germline. The CDR3 totals 16 residues.